The next 17 T cell receptor beta chains were all read from a single sample in a study of siplizumab effects on memory and regulatory T cells. Clones were sequenced by immunoSEQ multiplex PCR, and TCRdb holds only the in-frame ones, with some missing. The sample lists tens of thousands of clones, more than 80% seen once, with roughly 0.25% in the top ten. The sequenced material came from naive CD4+ T cells sorted from blood. The receptors were sampled from a human donor in good health.

The chain employs TRBV9 and TRBJ1-6; TRBD1 is a possible D gene (5 bases). V lost 0 bases, J lost 7 bases, and 5 bases lay in between. This CDR3 comprises 13 residues. Germline CDR1 is SGDLS and CDR2 is YYNGEE. The CDR3 reads CASSVEGNSPLHF. The CDR3 DNA reads as TGTGCCAGCAGCGTAGAGGGGAATTCACCCCTCCACTTT.

The chain has TRBV5-6 and TRBJ2-7, with 11 nucleotides matching TRBD2. V was clipped by 0 bases and J by 3 bases; unmatched bases: 2. Germline V gene sequence: CDR1 SGHDT, CDR2 YYEEEE. The CDR3 is 15 amino acids. Here the CDR3 DNA reads TGTGCCAGCAGCTTGGGTCTAGCGGGAGGCTACGAGCAGTACTTC. Residues: CASSLGLAGGYEQYF. The full variable domain, rest sourced from reference TRBV5-6 and TRBJ2-7, is DAGVTQSPTHLIKTRGQQVTLRCSPKSGHDTVSWYQQALGQGPQFIFQYYEEEERQRGNFPDRFSGHQFPNYSSELNVNALLLGDSALYLCASSLGLAGGYEQYFGPGTRLTVT.

This clone occurred a few times. The genes are TRBV4-1 and TRBJ1-5; TRBD1 aligns across 7 bases. The CDR3 loop spans 14 amino acids. Per germline, CDR1 MGHRA and CDR2 YSYEKL. J lost 7 bases, V lost 3 bases, and 6 bases had no gene match. In nucleotides, the CDR3 is TGCGCCAGCAGCCACTCAACAGGGGACCAGCCCCAGCATTTT. Its protein is CASSHSTGDQPQHF.

This chain links TRBV27 with TRBJ2-5, with TRBD1 identical over 11 bases. Germline CDR1 and CDR2: MNHEY and SMNVEV (reference sequence). The ends lost 4 bases at V and 7 bases at J; junction bases unmatched: 5. This CDR3 region has 14 residues. CDR3 in DNA: TGTGCCAGCAGTTGGGGACAGGGGGACGGGACCCAGTACTTC. Translation gives CASSWGQGDGTQYF.

This chain uses TRBV18 with TRBJ2-7; perhaps TRBD1 as D (5 bases). The ends were cut back, 3 bases at V and 6 bases at J, with 12 bases in the middle. The length of the CDR3 is 13 residues. Germline V gene data show CDR1 as KGHSH and CDR2 as LQKENI. In nucleotides, the CDR3 is TGTGCCAGCTCACCCTACAAAGGGGCCGAGCAGTACTTC. It specifies CASSPYKGAEQYF.

The chain couples TRBV9 to TRBJ1-1; 8 nucleotides line up with TRBD1. The CDR3 contains 15 residues. CDR1 and CDR2 (germline): SGDLS, YYNGEE. J lost 8 bases, V lost 0 bases, and 9 bases had no gene match. DNA of the CDR3: TGTGCCAGCAGCGTAGGAGGACAGGGAGGGCGCGAAGCTTTCTTT. Translating gives CASSVGGQGGREAFF.

V gene TRBV7-9 combines with J gene TRBJ2-2, with D uncertain. Trimming left V 2 bases short and J 5 bases short, with 12 bases between. Germline CDR1 is SEHNR and CDR2 is FQNEAQ (reference sequence). The CDR3 runs 15 residues. The CDR3 here is CASSLKRGVTGELFF. CDR3 nucleotide sequence: TGTGCCAGCAGCTTAAAACGTGGAGTTACCGGGGAGCTGTTTTTT.

The chain uses TRBV2 and TRBJ1-5, with a weak D call TRBD1 (5 bases). With 6 bases removed from V and 3 bases from J, the gap between germline ends came to 15 bases. The CDR3 is made up of 15 amino acids. CDR1 SNHLY and CDR2 FYNNEI come from the germline V gene. CDR3 region: CASRETGTSNQPQHF. The CDR3 DNA sequence: TGTGCCAGCAGAGAGACCGGGACCTCCAATCAGCCCCAGCATTTT.

The rearrangement joins TRBV7-9 to TRBJ2-6; D may match TRBD1 or TRBD2 (6 bases each). The CDR3 extends over 19 amino acids. The germline gives CDR1 SEHNR, CDR2 FQNEAQ (reference sequence). Trimming shortened V by 4 bases and J by 3 bases, and 22 bases separated the two germline ends. The CDR3 region is CASSSTRGKQGGGANVLTF. The CDR3 bases are TGTGCCAGCAGCTCGACTAGAGGGAAACAGGGTGGTGGGGCCAACGTCCTGACTTTC.

The chain carries TRBV25-1 and TRBJ2-5; D is possibly TRBD1 or TRBD2 (5 bases each). The CDR3 sequence is 15 residues long. Germline lookup yields CDR1 MGHDK and CDR2 SYGVNS. V was clipped by 7 bases and J by 5 bases, with 20 bases between them. The CDR3 loop is CASTFAARGGETQYF. CDR3 coding DNA: TGTGCCAGCACCTTCGCCGCGAGGGGCGGGGAGACCCAGTACTTC.

The chain links TRBV6-5 to TRBJ2-7, with 8 positions matching TRBD1. V lost 4 bases to trimming and J lost 2 bases; unmatched junction nucleotides: 4. CDR1 is MNHEY, CDR2 SVGAGI, per germline. This CDR3 spans 14 amino acids. CDR3 protein: CASSSVQGAYEQYF. As DNA, the CDR3 is TGTGCCAGCAGTTCCGTACAGGGGGCCTACGAGCAGTACTTC.

The chain uses TRBV7-3 and TRBJ2-6; TRBD2 matches at 9 bases. Unmatched junction bases numbered 5, after V lost 5 bases and J lost 0 bases. The CDR3 is 17 amino acids. The V gene's germline CDR1 is SGHTA and CDR2 FQGTGA. The CDR3 loop reads CASSPLAGTSGANVLTF. The CDR3 DNA follows: TGTGCCAGCAGCCCACTAGCGGGCACCTCTGGGGCCAACGTCCTGACTTTC.

This chain links TRBV6-5 with TRBJ1-5; possible D gene TRBD1, 5 bases. The germline V and J ends were trimmed by 5 bases and 3 bases, with 8 bases remaining between them. CDR3 length: 13 residues. Germline-derived CDR1 and CDR2 are MNHEY and SVGAGI. CDR3 nucleotide sequence: TGTGCCAGCAGTAGGGGCTACAATCAGCCCCAGCATTTT. It yields the protein CASSRGYNQPQHF.

The V and J genes are TRBV6-5 and TRBJ1-2; TRBD1 agrees at 7 bases. The CDR3 is 15 residues long. J lost 2 bases, V lost 2 bases, and 5 bases had no gene match. CDR1 is MNHEY, CDR2 SVGAGI, per germline. The CDR3 DNA is TGTGCCAGCAGTTACATTCAGGGGGGGAACTATGGCTACACCTTC. Protein: CASSYIQGGNYGYTF.

This clone showed up just once. The rearrangement joins TRBV19 to TRBJ1-3; 7 bases are a match to TRBD1. This CDR3 is 14 amino acids long. V gave up 6 bases and J gave up 3 bases; unmatched junction bases: 5. Germline V gene sequence: CDR1 LNHDA, CDR2 SQIVND (reference sequence). Here the CDR3 reads CASRRQGNGNTIYF. CDR3 coding DNA: TGTGCCAGTAGAAGACAGGGAAATGGAAACACCATATATTTT.

V gene TRBV7-9 combines with J gene TRBJ1-2, with 7 positions matching TRBD1. Per the germline V gene, CDR1 is SEHNR and CDR2 is FQNEAQ (reference sequence). J lost 8 bases, V lost 4 bases, and 4 bases had no gene match. The CDR3 contains 12 residues. CDR3 residues: CASSSQGSGYTF. CDR3 nucleotide sequence: TGTGCCAGCAGCTCACAGGGGAGCGGCTACACCTTC.

The chain couples TRBV10-3 to TRBJ2-3; D unclear. V gave up 2 bases and J gave up 1 base, with 4 bases separating them. This CDR3 has 13 residues. Germline V gene sequence: CDR1 ENHRY, CDR2 SYGVKD. The CDR3 DNA follows: TGTGCCATCAGTGAGCGGGGCACAGATACGCAGTATTTT. Its translation is CAISERGTDTQYF.